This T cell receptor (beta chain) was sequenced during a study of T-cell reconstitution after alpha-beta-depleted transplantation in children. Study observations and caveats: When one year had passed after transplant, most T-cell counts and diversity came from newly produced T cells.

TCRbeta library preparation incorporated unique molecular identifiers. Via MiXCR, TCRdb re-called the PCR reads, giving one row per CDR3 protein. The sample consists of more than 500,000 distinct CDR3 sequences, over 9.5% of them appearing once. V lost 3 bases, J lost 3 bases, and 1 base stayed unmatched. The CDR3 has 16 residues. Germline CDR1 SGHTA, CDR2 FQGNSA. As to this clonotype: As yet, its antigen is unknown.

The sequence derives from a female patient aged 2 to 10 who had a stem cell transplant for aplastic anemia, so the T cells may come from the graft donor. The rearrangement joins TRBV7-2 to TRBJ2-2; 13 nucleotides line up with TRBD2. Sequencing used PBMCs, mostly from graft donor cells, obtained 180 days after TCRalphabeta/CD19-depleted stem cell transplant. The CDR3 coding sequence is TGTGCCAGCAGCTTTACTAGCGGGAGGGACACCGGGGAGCTGTTTTTT. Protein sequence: CASSFTSGRDTGELFF.